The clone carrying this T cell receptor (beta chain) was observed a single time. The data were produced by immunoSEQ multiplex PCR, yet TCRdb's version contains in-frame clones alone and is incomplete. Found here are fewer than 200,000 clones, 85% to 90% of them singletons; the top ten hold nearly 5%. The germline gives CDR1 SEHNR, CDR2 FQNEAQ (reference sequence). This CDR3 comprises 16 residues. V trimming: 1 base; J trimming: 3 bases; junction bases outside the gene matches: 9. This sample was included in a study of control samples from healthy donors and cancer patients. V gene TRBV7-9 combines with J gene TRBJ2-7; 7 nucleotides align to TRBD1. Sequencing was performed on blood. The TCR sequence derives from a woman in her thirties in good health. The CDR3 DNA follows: TGTGCCAGCAGCTTAGGGGACGAGACAGGGATCTACGAGCAGTACGTC. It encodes CASSLGDETGIYEQYV.